This T cell receptor (beta chain) was sequenced during a study of human T cells and chemical hapten exposure. As for the study in general: Researchers reported sensitizing an approximately 2 cm by approximately 2 cm upper inner arm skin site with 2% DPC. The study, taken as a whole, reports: TCRs at high frequency, those above 1 in 1000, did not change with DPC sensitization. All donors were alopecia patients, so their immunity may differ from that of healthy people.

Time point given: patch test 2, 6 weeks after DPC sensitization. Specified treatment: therapeutic diphenylcyclopropenone sensitization with weekly scalp DPC. This clonotype was seen more than once but under ten times. Its specificity is not known. TCRdb reprocessed the RACE reads with MiXCR, giving one entry per CDR3 protein. The repertoire includes about 400,000 distinct CDR3 sequences, about 6.3% of them detected once, and more than 5.5% sits in the top ten. The CDR3 contains 10 residues. Germline V gene sequence: CDR1 SEHNR, CDR2 FQNEAQ (reference sequence). V was shortened by 4 bases and J by 15 bases, with 7 bases between the two germline ends.

The chain links TRBV7-9 to TRBJ1-6; D not certain. The sample was whole blood, taken in connection with sensitization to the hapten diphenylcyclopropenone (DPC). This receptor was taken from a woman aged 18-29 years with alopecia areata. Some clones in this sample may be carry-over from other donors' samples. Here the CDR3 reads CASSSERLHF. CDR3 nucleotide sequence: TGTGCCAGCAGCTCGGAACGCCTCCACTTT.